This paragraph covers one T cell receptor (beta chain) sequence. Its antigen is undetermined. Looked up from germline, CDR1 is SGDLS and CDR2 is YYNGEE. The CDR3 consists of 14 residues. Trimming cost V 3 bases and J 5 bases, with 12 bases left between them. These data originate in a study of identifying expanded T cells in peripheral blood. Notes on the study in general: Technical replicates showed about 1.2 changed clones; roughly two weeks around 15; four weeks 19.

Sequencing used immunoSEQ multiplex PCR; TCRdb keeps in-frame clones, though not all of them. The sample holds 120,000 or so clones, around four fifths seen once. The source is a person aged 18 to 75 in good health. V and J are TRBV9 and TRBJ1-5, with a weak D call TRBD1 (6 bases). The material sequenced was blood. The chain's CDR3 is CASSEGGTHQPQHF. The DNA of the CDR3 is TGTGCCAGCAGCGAAGGGGGAACTCATCAGCCCCAGCATTTT.